This T cell receptor beta chain was documented in a study of T cells in Graves' hyperthyroidism and ophthalmopathy. This clonotype was detected many times. TCR beta CDR3 regions were amplified from RNA transcripts. In the first-round RT-PCR of the TCR CDR3, the HTBI primer set was used. TCRdb called the multiplex PCR reads again in MiXCR, with one record for every CDR3 protein. The sample includes about 720,000 distinct CDR3 sequences, 18% of them seen just once. The sequenced sample was blood. This TCR was sampled from a woman aged 45 to 65 with Graves' hyperthyroidism that later progressed to Graves' ophthalmopathy.

CDR3 in DNA: TGCGCCAGCAGCATCGGACTGACGGTAGATTACGAGCAGTACTTC. Protein: CASSIGLTVDYEQYF. This rearrangement joins TRBV5-1 to TRBJ2-7; D perhaps matches TRBD2 (5 bases). CDR3 length: 15 amino acids. Germline V gives CDR1 SGHRS, CDR2 YFSETQ. V lost 4 bases, J lost 4 bases, and 18 bases lay in between.